This T cell receptor beta chain was captured in a study of T cells after yellow fever vaccination. This clonotype was seen ten or more times. Its antigen remains unknown. They built TCR cDNA with 5'RACE template switching, a step that put in a universal primer site and UMIs. In TCRdb, the 5' RACE reads were re-called with MiXCR into one record per CDR3 protein. The sample contains 170,000 or so distinct CDR3 sequences, about 6.2% of which appear only once. Findings and limits, study-wide: Primary-vaccination clones mostly resurfaced post-booster (more than 95% CD4, approximately 87% CD8). Abundant bulk-population clonotypes could contaminate the FACS-sorted repertoires.

Germline V lookup: CDR1 SNHLY, CDR2 FYNNEI. The CDR3 is 15 residues long. The V end was cut by 3 bases, the J end by 2 bases, with 11 bases between. The sequence was collected from a man aged 18 to 30 who received the YFV17D yellow fever vaccine. The material was CD4+ T cells sorted from PBMCs, obtained on the day of the first yellow fever vaccination. V gene TRBV2 combines with J gene TRBJ1-5; weak D call: TRBD1 (5 bases). The CDR3 DNA sequence: TGTGCCAGCAGTGACTGGGGCAGCGGCAATCAGCCCCAGCATTTT. Protein sequence: CASSDWGSGNQPQHF.